These T cell receptor beta chains were read from a single sample in a study of T cells after yellow fever vaccination. TCRdb recomputed calls from the 5' RACE reads with MiXCR, one row per CDR3 protein. The data hold 50,000 or so distinct CDR3 sequences, with roughly 7% observed a single time. The sample in question was CD8+ T cells sorted from PBMCs, obtained less than 16 days after the first yellow fever vaccination. These receptors all stem from a man aged 18 to 30 who received the YFV17D yellow fever vaccine. The CDR3 runs from the conserved cysteine through the conserved F or W. The D gene is left open where the match is weak. The size field is filled for only some rows; it gives once, few, many or a size class.

j_gene	abundance	v_gene	len	d_gene	CDR3nt	CDR3aa
TRBJ2-2	NA	TRBV15	12	NA	TGTGCCACCAGCAGAGATTCCGGGGAGCTGTTTTTT	CATSRDSGELFF
TRBJ1-5	NA	TRBV5-5	16	NA	TGTGCCAGCAGCTTGGGTGTTGGGGACAGCAATCAGCCCCAGCATTTT	CASSLGVGDSNQPQHF
TRBJ1-2	many	TRBV12-3/TRBV12-4	13	NA	TGTGCCAGCACCTTAGGGTTTTTAGGTGGCTACACCTTC	CASTLGFLGGYTF
TRBJ1-5	NA	TRBV12-5	17	NA	TGTGCTAGTGGTTCGCCGACCAGGGAACCCCAGAATCAGCCCCAGCATTTT	CASGSPTREPQNQPQHF
TRBJ1-6	NA	TRBV4-2	17	TRBD1	TGTGCCAGCAGCCCCTTGGGACAGGGGGTACCAGATTCACCCCTCCACTTT	CASSPLGQGVPDSPLHF
TRBJ1-5	many	TRBV27	14	NA	TGTGCCAGCAGTTCTTCAGGGCCTAATCAGCCCCAGCATTTT	CASSSSGPNQPQHF
TRBJ2-3	many	TRBV30	13	NA	TGTGCCTGCATCACAGATAGCACAGATACGCAGTATTTT	CACITDSTDTQYF
TRBJ2-7	many	TRBV7-9	14	TRBD1	TGTGCCAGCAGCTCGGGACAGGGGAACCACGAGCAGTACTTC	CASSSGQGNHEQYF
TRBJ2-3	many	TRBV19	15	NA	TGTGCCAGTAGTACCAGGGACCGAGACACAGATACGCAGTATTTT	CASSTRDRDTDTQYF
TRBJ2-1	many	TRBV10-3	15	NA	TGTGCCATCAGTGAGTCGGGCAGAGGGATCGGTGAGCAGTTCTTC	CAISESGRGIGEQFF
TRBJ1-1	many	TRBV4-2	13	NA	TGTGCCAGCAGCCAAGTGCGGAACACTGAAGCTTTCTTT	CASSQVRNTEAFF
TRBJ1-1	many	TRBV5-6	12	NA	TGTGCCAGCAGGGGGGACACGGGTGAAGCTTTCTTT	CASRGDTGEAFF
TRBJ2-7	many	TRBV27	13	NA	TGTGCCAGCAGTTTGGCTAGTAGCTACGAGCAGTACTTC	CASSLASSYEQYF
TRBJ2-5	many	TRBV20-1	12	TRBD2	TGCAGTGCACAGACTAGCGAGAAGACCCAGTACTTC	CSAQTSEKTQYF
TRBJ2-2	many	TRBV7-6	11	NA	TGTGCCAGCAGCTCCCGCGGGGAGCTGTTTTTT	CASSSRGELFF
TRBJ1-1	many	TRBV6-2/TRBV6-3	15	NA	TGTGCCAGCAGTTACAGGTCGAGGGGGAACACTGAAGCTTTCTTT	CASSYRSRGNTEAFF
TRBJ1-3	many	TRBV9	15	NA	TGTGCCAGCAGCCGCGGAGTTGAATCTGGAAACACCATATATTTT	CASSRGVESGNTIYF
TRBJ2-5	many	TRBV12-3/TRBV12-4	14	NA	TGTGCCAGCAGCAATGACGGCTACCAAGAGACCCAGTACTTC	CASSNDGYQETQYF
TRBJ1-1	many	TRBV7-6	15	TRBD1	TGTGCCAGCTCAGGGACAGGGGGCGTAGGGACTGAAGCTTTCTTT	CASSGTGGVGTEAFF
TRBJ2-1	many	TRBV29-1	14	TRBD1	TGCAGCGTTACGCCAGGGGGTTCCTACAATGAGCAGTTCTTC	CSVTPGGSYNEQFF
TRBJ2-1	NA	TRBV7-8	16	TRBD2	TGTGCCAGCAGCCCCGGACTAGCGGGGGCCTACAATGAGCAGTTCTTC	CASSPGLAGAYNEQFF
TRBJ2-1	many	TRBV11-1	18	TRBD2	TGTGCCAGCAGCTTAGTGATAGCGGGGGGAAGCTCCTACAATGAGCAGTTCTTC	CASSLVIAGGSSYNEQFF
TRBJ1-5	many	TRBV20-1	16	NA	TGCAGTGCTACCCCCGAATGGGGAGGTATTGGTCAGCCCCAGCATTTT	CSATPEWGGIGQPQHF
TRBJ2-7	few	TRBV5-5	12	NA	TGTGCCAGCAGCCCGGGAGTCTACGAGCAGTACTTC	CASSPGVYEQYF
TRBJ2-5	many	TRBV6-2/TRBV6-3	18	NA	TGTGCCAGCAGTTACTCTACCCGGGACTCAAAGCATCAAGAGACCCAGTACTTC	CASSYSTRDSKHQETQYF
TRBJ1-1	many	TRBV5-8	15	TRBD1	TGTGCCAGCAGCTCTGGGACAGGGATGATAACTGAAGCTTTCTTT	CASSSGTGMITEAFF
TRBJ2-6	few	TRBV7-9	17	TRBD1	TGTGCCAGCAGAAGGACAGGGCAGGGGGCTGGGGCCAACGTCCTGACTTTC	CASRRTGQGAGANVLTF
TRBJ2-1	NA	TRBV5-1	13	NA	TGCGCCAGCAGCTTCGCGGGATACAATGAGCAGTTCTTC	CASSFAGYNEQFF
TRBJ2-3	many	TRBV4-1	14	NA	TGCGCCAGCAGCCCAAACCTAATAGGGGATACGCAGTATTTT	CASSPNLIGDTQYF
TRBJ2-2	many	TRBV20-1	16	NA	TGCAGTGCTAGAGATAGTCTTGGACTCACCCCCGGGGAGCTGTTTTTT	CSARDSLGLTPGELFF
TRBJ2-3	NA	TRBV4-1	15	TRBD1	TGCGCCAGCAGCCAAGGGACAGGGATCTGGGATACGCAGTATTTT	CASSQGTGIWDTQYF
TRBJ2-2	many	TRBV24-1	13	NA	TGTGCCGCCGCGGACCGGAACACCGGGGAGCTGTTTTTT	CAAADRNTGELFF
TRBJ2-1	NA	TRBV6-2/TRBV6-3	14	NA	TGTGCCAGCAGTATGGGGCTAGTGAGCGATGAGCAGTTCTTC	CASSMGLVSDEQFF
TRBJ2-1	many	TRBV11-2	15	NA	TGTGCCAGCAGCTTAGTGGGCGGTACCTACAATGAGCAGTTCTTC	CASSLVGGTYNEQFF
TRBJ2-1	many	TRBV11-2	16	NA	TGTGCCAGCAGCCCTCAGGCCGTCAGCAATTACAATGAGCAGTTCTTC	CASSPQAVSNYNEQFF
TRBJ1-5	many	TRBV2	15	NA	TGTGCCAGCAGTGATTTCGGGAGAGGGAATCAGCCCCAGCATTTT	CASSDFGRGNQPQHF
TRBJ1-1	few	TRBV7-9	16	NA	TGTGCCAGCAGCTTAAAAGGGGCAGGGATGAACACTGAAGCTTTCTTT	CASSLKGAGMNTEAFF
TRBJ1-1	many	TRBV7-2	15	NA	TGTGCCAGCAGCTTAGTTGGCCCCATGAACACTGAAGCTTTCTTT	CASSLVGPMNTEAFF
TRBJ1-5	many	TRBV12-3/TRBV12-4	16	NA	TGTGCCAGCAGTTTAAGGGCCCTCATGGGGGCTCAGCCCCAGCATTTT	CASSLRALMGAQPQHF
TRBJ2-5	many	TRBV11-2	15	NA	TGTGCCAGCAGCTTAAGCGGGTTCCAAGGGGGGACCCAGTACTTC	CASSLSGFQGGTQYF
TRBJ2-7	many	TRBV13	13	TRBD2	TGTGCCAGCAGCTCCGGGGGAGGGCGTGAGCAGTACTTC	CASSSGGGREQYF
TRBJ2-1	many	TRBV7-9	16	NA	TGTGCCAGCAGCTTTACCCGGGCCTTGGGGGTCAATGAGCAGTTCTTC	CASSFTRALGVNEQFF
TRBJ1-5	many	TRBV7-2	15	NA	TGTGCCAGCAGCTTAGTACCGAATAGCAATCAGCCCCAGCATTTT	CASSLVPNSNQPQHF
TRBJ2-3	many	TRBV12-3/TRBV12-4	14	NA	TGTGCCAGCAGTCCCATAGGGGGGGCGGATACGCAGTATTTT	CASSPIGGADTQYF
TRBJ2-7	many	TRBV11-2	15	TRBD2	TGTGCCAGCAGCTCGGGCGGGGGACGCGTCTACGAGCAGTACTTC	CASSSGGGRVYEQYF
TRBJ2-1	many	TRBV7-9	15	TRBD2	TGTGCCAGCAGCTTGCTAGCGGGGGGAGGGAATGAGCAGTTCTTC	CASSLLAGGGNEQFF
TRBJ2-3	many	TRBV12-3/TRBV12-4	16	NA	TGTGCCAGCAGTTTTCCTCGGACGAGGGGCACAGATACGCAGTATTTT	CASSFPRTRGTDTQYF
TRBJ2-2	many	TRBV15	14	TRBD2	TGTGCCACCAGCAGGGGGGGGACCAACGGGGAGCTGTTTTTT	CATSRGGTNGELFF
TRBJ2-1	many	TRBV15	16	NA	TGTGCCACCAGCAGAGATCGGGGGACAGTTCTGGATGAGCAGTTCTTC	CATSRDRGTVLDEQFF
TRBJ1-1	NA	TRBV6-2/TRBV6-3	14	TRBD1	TGTGCCAGCAGCCGCGCCAGGGGGCCCACTGAAGCTTTCTTT	CASSRARGPTEAFF